This TCR beta chain was identified in a study of shared clonotypes between healthy human individuals. Every one of the donors was a Caucasian adult that lived in Nashville, Tennessee. Germline V gene lookup returns CDR1 SGHVS and CDR2 FNYEAQ. V trimming: 3 bases; J trimming: 8 bases; junction bases outside the gene matches: 4. The CDR3 loop spans 13 amino acids. TCRdb's table, derived via immunoSEQ multiplex PCR, lists solely in-frame clones and lacks some. The sample holds around 200,000 clones, over 50% seen once. The sequencing sample was made of memory CD4+ T cells sorted from blood. Subset here: CD45RA-negative fraction. The receptor was derived from a man between 25 and 39 years old in good health. The chain is built from TRBV7-6 and TRBJ2-1; 7 bases line up with TRBD1. The CDR3 is CASSLDRFDEQFF. In DNA, the CDR3 is TGTGCCAGCAGCTTGGACAGGTTCGATGAGCAGTTCTTC.